Detailed here is one TCR beta chain. Per the original methods: Reference gene primers were amplified, and this amplification served to estimate nucleated cell counts. Only in-frame clones appear in the TCRdb table, and some are missing; sequencing was by immunoSEQ multiplex PCR. V and J calls and clone size are copied from that table; D and trimming were computed from the DNA. The sample has nearly 85,000 clones; about four fifths are singletons. The V gene end was trimmed by 5 bases and the J gene end by 10 bases; junction bases not matched to a gene: 9. Germline V gene data show CDR1 as GTSNPN and CDR2 as SVGIG (reference sequence). The CDR3 contains 12 residues. The data originate from a study of blood T cell repertoires in COVID-19.

The sequencing sample was made of peripheral blood. This chain joins TRBV30 and TRBJ2-3; 7 nucleotides align to TRBD1. This receptor was identified in a woman aged 55-70 years with acute or convalescent COVID-19. CDR3 bases: TGTGCCTGGGGAAGGGGGACAGTCTCGCAGTATTTT. Encoded protein: CAWGRGTVSQYF.